This T cell receptor beta chain is from a study of CD8 T cells in ankylosing spondylitis. This CDR3 has 14 residues. From germline, CDR1 is SGHRS and CDR2 YFSETQ. V was clipped by 4 bases and J by 4 bases, with 14 bases between them. The study, taken as a whole, reports: The study looked at matched synovial fluid samples from ankylosing spondylitis patients. Disease-linked clones were reported to be significantly enriched there. Roughly eight highly homologous variants formed a TCR beta motif that appeared characteristic of ankylosing spondylitis blood. Earlier work had already found some motif variants in reactive arthritis synovial fluid and blood.

Quantitative 5'-RACE with molecular barcodes generated TCR beta libraries. MiXCR, applied by TCRdb to the 5' RACE reads, yields one record per CDR3 protein. The sample has around 250,000 distinct CDR3 sequences; about 11% are singletons. This clonotype has ten or more counts. The antigen is undetermined. This TCR was sampled from a male donor with ankylosing spondylitis or in good health (not recorded which). V is TRBV5-1 and J is TRBJ1-1; D is uncertain. Material: blood, either unsorted or a sorted T cell fraction (not recorded which). The CDR3 region has the DNA TGCGCCAGCAGCCCCGTCCCGGGAAGCACTGAAGCTTTCTTT. It specifies CASSPVPGSTEAFF.